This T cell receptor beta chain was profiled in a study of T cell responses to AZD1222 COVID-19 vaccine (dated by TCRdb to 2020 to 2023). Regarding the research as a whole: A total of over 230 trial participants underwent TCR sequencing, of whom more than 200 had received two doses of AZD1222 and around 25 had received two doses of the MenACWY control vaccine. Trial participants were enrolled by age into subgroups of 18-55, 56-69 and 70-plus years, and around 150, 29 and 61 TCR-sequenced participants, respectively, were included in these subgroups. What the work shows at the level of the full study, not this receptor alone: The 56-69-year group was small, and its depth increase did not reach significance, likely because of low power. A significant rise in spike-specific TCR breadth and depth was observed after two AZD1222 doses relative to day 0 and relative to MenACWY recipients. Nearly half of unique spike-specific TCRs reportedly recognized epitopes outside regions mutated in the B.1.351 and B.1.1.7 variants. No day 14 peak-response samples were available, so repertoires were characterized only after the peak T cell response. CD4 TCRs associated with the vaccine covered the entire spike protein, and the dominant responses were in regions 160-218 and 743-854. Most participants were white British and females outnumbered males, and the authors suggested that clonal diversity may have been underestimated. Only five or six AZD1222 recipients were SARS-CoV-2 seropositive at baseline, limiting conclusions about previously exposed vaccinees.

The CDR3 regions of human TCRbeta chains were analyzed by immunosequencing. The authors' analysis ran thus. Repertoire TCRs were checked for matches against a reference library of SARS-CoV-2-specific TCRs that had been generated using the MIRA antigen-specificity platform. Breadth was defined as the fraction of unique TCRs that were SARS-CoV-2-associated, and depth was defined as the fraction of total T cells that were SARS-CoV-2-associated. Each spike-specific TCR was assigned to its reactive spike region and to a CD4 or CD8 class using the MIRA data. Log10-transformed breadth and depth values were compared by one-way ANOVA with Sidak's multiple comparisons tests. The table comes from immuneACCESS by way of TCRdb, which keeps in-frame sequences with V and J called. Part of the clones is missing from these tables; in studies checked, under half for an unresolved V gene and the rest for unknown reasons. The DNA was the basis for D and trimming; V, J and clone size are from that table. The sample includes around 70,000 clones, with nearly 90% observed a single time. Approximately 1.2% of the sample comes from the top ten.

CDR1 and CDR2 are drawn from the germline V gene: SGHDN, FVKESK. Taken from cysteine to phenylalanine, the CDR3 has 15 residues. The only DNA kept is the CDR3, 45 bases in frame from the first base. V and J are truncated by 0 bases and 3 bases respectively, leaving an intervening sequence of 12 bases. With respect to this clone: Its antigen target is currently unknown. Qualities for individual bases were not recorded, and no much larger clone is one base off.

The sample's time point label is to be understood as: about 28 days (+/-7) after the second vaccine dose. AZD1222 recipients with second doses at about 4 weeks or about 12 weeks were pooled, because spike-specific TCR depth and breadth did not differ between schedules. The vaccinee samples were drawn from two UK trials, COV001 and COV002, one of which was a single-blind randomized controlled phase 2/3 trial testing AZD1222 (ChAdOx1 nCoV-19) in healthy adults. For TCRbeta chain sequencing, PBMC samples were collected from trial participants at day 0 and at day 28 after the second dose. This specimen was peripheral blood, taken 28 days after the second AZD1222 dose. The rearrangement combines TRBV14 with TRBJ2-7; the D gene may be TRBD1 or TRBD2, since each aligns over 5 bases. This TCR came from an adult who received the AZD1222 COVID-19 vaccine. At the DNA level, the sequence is TGTGCCAGCAGCCAAGATTGGGGGTCCCGCTACGAGCAGTACTTC. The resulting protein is CASSQDWGSRYEQYF.